The 29 T cell receptor beta chains listed next were all sequenced from one sample in a study of Graves' ophthalmopathy and Graves' hyperthyroidism. Amplifying from RNA transcripts, the study obtained TCR beta CDR3 regions. First-round RT-PCR employed HTBI primers, with a second-round multiplex PCR after it. TCRdb reanalysed the multiplex PCR reads using MiXCR and keeps one entry per CDR3 protein. Of about 1.2 million distinct CDR3 sequences in the sample, less than 45% were seen once. The sample taken for sequencing was peripheral blood or thyroid tissue (not recorded which). Source of these receptors: an adult man with Graves' hyperthyroidism.

This rearrangement joins TRBV9 to TRBJ1-5, with 9 nucleotides matching TRBD1. The CDR3 totals 15 residues. In germline, CDR1 is SGDLS, CDR2 YYNGEE. Unmatched junction bases numbered 8, after V lost 4 bases and J lost 6 bases. CDR3 region: CASSSTGGRSQPQHF. The DNA of the CDR3 is TGTGCCAGCAGCTCTACAGGGGGCAGGAGTCAGCCCCAGCATTTT.

This clonotype was detected ten times or more. For the CDR3, the DNA is TGTGCCAGCAGTCCTAGCTTCGGCTCCTACGAGCAGTACTTC. Amino acid sequence: CASSPSFGSYEQYF. This chain uses TRBV12-3 or TRBV12-4 with TRBJ2-7; possible D gene TRBD2, 5 bases. The V end was cut by 5 bases, the J end by 0 bases, with 11 bases between. CDR3 length equals 14 residues.

This clonotype occurred a few times. The chain recombines TRBV10-3 with TRBJ1-2; D is uncertain. The germline V and J ends were trimmed by 3 bases and 8 bases, with 16 bases remaining between them. Germline values: CDR1 ENHRY, CDR2 SYGVKD. The CDR3 runs to 14 residues. The CDR3 nucleotides are TGTGCCATCAGTGAACGGATCACCTACCGCGGCTACACCTTC. It codes for CAISERITYRGYTF.

The genes are TRBV5-1 and TRBJ2-2; D gene uncertain. This CDR3 comprises 14 residues. CDR1 and CDR2 (germline): SGHRS, YFSETQ. Trimming pared 6 bases from V and 3 bases from J, leaving 12 bases between. CDR3 bases: TGCGCCAGCATGGCTAGGACGGACACCGGGGAGCTGTTTTTT. This encodes CASMARTDTGELFF.

This sequence joins TRBV2 and TRBJ2-2; a possible D gene is TRBD2 (5 bases). This CDR3 region has 17 residues. V gave up 4 bases and J gave up 2 bases, with 17 bases separating them. CDR1 and CDR2 from the germline V gene are SNHLY and FYNNEI. The CDR3: CASSVQGGSVNTGELFF. CDR3 bases: TGTGCCAGCAGTGTCCAAGGTGGTAGCGTAAACACCGGGGAGCTGTTTTTT.

This clonotype has just one count. At one end, the junction sequence differs from germline, possibly due to a read error. The chain has TRBV11-2 and TRBJ1-1; 10 bases map to TRBD1. Germline V lookup: CDR1 SGHAT, CDR2 FQNNGV. This CDR3 contains 16 residues. CDR3 sequence: CASRGQGTAGGTEASF. As DNA, the CDR3 is TGTGCCAGCAGGGGACAGGGGACCGCGGGGGGCACTGAAGCTTCCTTT.

The table lists this clonotype with many counts. The chain employs TRBV5-8 and TRBJ1-1; D not certain. This CDR3 region has 15 residues. V shed 0 bases and J shed 5 bases, with 14 bases lying between them. From germline, CDR1 is SGHTS and CDR2 YDEGEE. For the CDR3, the DNA is TGTGCCAGCAGCTTGGTATCGGTTGGTAAGACTGAAGCTTTCTTT. Translation gives CASSLVSVGKTEAFF. Combining the CDR3 with reference TRBV5-8 and TRBJ1-1 gives the whole variable domain EAGVTQSPTHLIKTRGQQATLRCSPISGHTSVYWYQQALGLGLQFLLWYDEGEERNRGNFPPRFSGRQFPNYSSELNVNALELEDSALYLCASSLVSVGKTEAFFGQGTRLTVV.

The J gene is TRBJ2-2, the V gene TRBV29-1; 8 nucleotides match TRBD1. This CDR3 region has 12 residues. Germline values: CDR1 SQVTM, CDR2 ANQGSEA. Germline trimming cut 7 bases from V and 4 bases from J; bases unmatched to any gene: 2. The CDR3 region is CSGTGLTGELFF. CDR3 DNA sequence: TGCAGCGGGACAGGGCTCACCGGGGAGCTGTTTTTT.

The sample holds many counts of this clonotype. The V gene is TRBV19, the J gene TRBJ2-2; no firm D call. This CDR3 comprises 15 residues. The germline CDR1 and CDR2 sequences are LNHDA and SQIVND (reference sequence). The ends were cut back, 2 bases at V and 0 bases at J, with 7 bases in the middle. The CDR3 loop reads CASSIRTANTGELFF. CDR3 bases: TGTGCCAGTAGTATAAGGACGGCGAACACCGGGGAGCTGTTTTTT.

In this sample, this clonotype turned up once. The chain is built from TRBV29-1 and TRBJ2-7; 10 nucleotides agree with TRBD1. The CDR3 runs to 14 residues. CDR1 is SQVTM and CDR2 is ANQGSEA in the germline V gene. V gave up 1 base and J gave up 7 bases; unmatched junction bases: 7. This CDR3 reads CSVEVRDRGKEQYF. The CDR3 bases are TGCAGCGTTGAAGTACGGGACAGGGGTAAGGAGCAGTACTTC.

This clonotype was recorded a few times. CDR3: CASTQVAEETQYF. The DNA for the CDR3 is TGTGCCAGCACTCAAGTGGCCGAAGAGACCCAGTACTTC. The chain combines TRBV6-2 or TRBV6-3 with TRBJ2-5, with D unresolved. The CDR3 covers 13 residues. With 7 bases removed from V and 3 bases from J, the gap between germline ends came to 12 bases. CDR1 and CDR2 from the germline V gene are MNHEY and SVGEGT.

CDR3 in amino acids: CSARELGNQPQHF. Here the CDR3 DNA reads TGCAGCGCCCGGGAGTTAGGCAATCAGCCCCAGCATTTT. The gene calls are TRBV29-1 and TRBJ1-5; the D is unclear. From germline, CDR1 is SQVTM and CDR2 ANQGSEA. V was cut by 7 bases and J by 2 bases, with 12 bases left in between. The CDR3 extends over 13 amino acids.

This clonotype occurred many times. The gene calls are TRBV7-9 and TRBJ1-1; TRBD1 is a possible D gene (6 bases). The V end was cut by 4 bases, the J end by 1 base, with 16 bases between. CDR1 is SEHNR, CDR2 FQNEAQ, per germline (reference sequence). CDR3 length: 16 amino acids. The DNA of the CDR3 is TGTGCCAGCAGCTCAACCGGGGGCAGGTCGAACACTGAAGCTTTCTTT. This encodes CASSSTGGRSNTEAFF.

This clonotype was detected ten times or more. The chain has TRBV7-8 and TRBJ2-6; D gene unclear. V lost 5 bases and J 1 base, leaving 6 bases between the germline ends. CDR1 is SGHVS, CDR2 FQNEAQ, per germline. The CDR3 consists of 14 residues. The CDR3 bases are TGTGCCAGCAGCACCATTTCTGGGGCCAACGTCCTGACTTTC. Translating it yields CASSTISGANVLTF.

The V call is TRBV7-9, the J call TRBJ1-5, with TRBD1 matching over 10 bases. V gave up 8 bases and J gave up 5 bases; unmatched junction bases: 6. This CDR3 comprises 14 residues. Germline V gene lookup returns CDR1 SEHNR and CDR2 FQNEAQ (reference sequence). CDR3 sequence: CASGAGQGHQPQHF. The CDR3 DNA follows: TGTGCCAGCGGCGCGGGACAGGGGCATCAGCCCCAGCATTTT.

The table lists this clonotype with many counts. The CDR3 loop is CSARDLSYEQYF. CDR3 nucleotides: TGCAGTGCTAGGGATCTCTCCTACGAGCAGTACTTC. V is TRBV20-1 and J is TRBJ2-7; D unresolved. There are 12 residues in the CDR3. V dropped 3 bases and J dropped 0 bases, with 6 bases sitting between them. CDR1 is DFQATT, CDR2 SNEGSKA, per germline (reference sequence).

V usage is TRBV2 and J usage is TRBJ1-6, with D tentatively TRBD1 (6 bases). Trimming took off 5 bases at V and 7 bases at J, with 12 bases between the two ends. This CDR3 spans 14 amino acids. Germline V CDR1 and CDR2: SNHLY, FYNNEI. This chain's CDR3 is CASSMDSSNSPLHF. DNA for the CDR3: TGTGCCAGCAGTATGGACAGTTCAAATTCACCCCTCCACTTT.

This clonotype was seen ten or more times. J is TRBJ2-5 and V is TRBV20-1; 8 bases match TRBD1. Germline V gene lookup returns CDR1 DFQATT and CDR2 SNEGSKA (reference sequence). With 4 bases clipped from V and 2 bases from J, the junction kept 0 bases outside the gene matches. The CDR3 covers 12 residues. The CDR3 here is CSANRGQETQYF. CDR3 bases: TGCAGTGCTAACAGGGGGCAAGAGACCCAGTACTTC.

This clonotype appeared many times. The rearrangement uses TRBV2 and TRBJ2-5; D remains ambiguous. Germline V CDR1 and CDR2: SNHLY, FYNNEI. This CDR3 has 11 amino acids. V dropped 7 bases and J dropped 1 base, with 4 bases sitting between them. The CDR3 DNA is TGTGCCAGCAAGGGCCAAGAGACCCAGTACTTC. As protein: CASKGQETQYF.

As regards this clonotype: One end of the junction does not line up with germline, which may come from a read error. This chain joins TRBV7-2 and TRBJ2-6; 7 bases are a match to TRBD1. This CDR3 spans 13 amino acids. Germline V gene data show CDR1 as SGHTA and CDR2 as FQGNSA. Written as DNA, the CDR3 is TGTGCCAGCAGCTCGGACAGGCGGAACACTGAAGCTTTC. Translation gives CASSSDRRNTEAF. The full variable domain, completed using reference TRBV7-2 and TRBJ2-6, is GAGVSQSPSNKVTEKGKDVELRCDPISGHTALYWYRQSLGQGLEFLIYFQGNSAPDKSGLPSDRFSAERTGGSVSTLTIQRTQQEDSAVYLCASSSDRRNTEAFGAGSRLTVL.

The CDR3 DNA is TGTGCCACCAGCAGAGGGGGGGACAGGGAGACCCAGTACTTC. As protein: CATSRGGDRETQYF. The chain has TRBV15 and TRBJ2-5; 8 bases are shared with TRBD1. Germline V gives CDR1 LNHNV, CDR2 YYDKDF (reference sequence). The V segment lost 1 base and the J segment 5 bases; nucleotides outside the gene matches: 3. The CDR3 covers 14 residues.

Worth noting for this clonotype: A much larger clone lies a single base off, so this may be a read error. The chain couples TRBV11-2 to TRBJ1-1; no firm D call. The V gene lost 5 bases and the J gene lost 0 bases, with 13 bases spanning the gap. The CDR3 length is 15 residues. Germline CDR1 SGHAT, CDR2 FQNNGV. Written as DNA, the CDR3 is TGTGCCAGCAGCCCCCGGTCGATCCTGAACACTGAAGCTTTCTTT. Translated: CASSPRSILNTEAFF.

This clonotype has ten or more counts. The chain carries TRBV29-1 and TRBJ2-5; 13 positions agree with TRBD2. Per germline, CDR1 SQVTM and CDR2 ANQGSEA. This CDR3 is 14 amino acids long. J gave up 5 bases and V 3 bases, and 3 bases lay outside the gene matches. CDR3 sequence: CSVDELAGGETQYF. The CDR3 nucleotides read TGCAGCGTTGATGAACTAGCGGGAGGGGAGACCCAGTACTTC.

The table lists this clonotype with many counts. The chain recombines TRBV14 with TRBJ1-1, with D unclear. Germline CDR1 reads SGHDN; CDR2 reads FVKESK. This CDR3 contains 16 residues. Trimming stripped 1 base from V and 3 bases from J, with 15 bases between. In DNA form, the CDR3 reads TGTGCCAGCAGCCAAGTCGCCCGAAAGTCGGACACTGAAGCTTTCTTT. This gives the protein CASSQVARKSDTEAFF.

The CDR3 sequence is CAISEFQNTGELFF. The CDR3 DNA sequence: TGTGCCATCAGTGAGTTCCAGAACACCGGGGAGCTGTTTTTT. The chain carries TRBV10-3 and TRBJ2-2; D is unclear. V dropped 1 base and J dropped 1 base, with 4 bases sitting between them. The CDR3 has 14 residues. Germline CDR1 reads ENHRY; CDR2 reads SYGVKD.

This clonotype has ten or more counts. The chain has TRBV12-3 or TRBV12-4 and TRBJ1-3, with no clear D. Trimming took 5 bases from V and 0 from J, leaving 8 bases between them. The CDR3 covers 14 residues. CDR3 coding DNA: TGTGCCAGCAGTCCTCCTCTCTCTGGAAACACCATATATTTT. Encoded protein: CASSPPLSGNTIYF.

The genes are TRBV4-3 and TRBJ1-2, with TRBD1 matching over 10 bases. The CDR3 has 15 residues. Germline V gene sequence: CDR1 LGHNA, CDR2 YSLEER. The V segment lost 0 bases and the J segment 9 bases; nucleotides outside the gene matches: 7. The CDR3 DNA reads as TGCGCCAGCAGCCAAGACCGGGACAGGGGTTTGAGCTACACCTTC. Translation gives CASSQDRDRGLSYTF.

Only a few counts were recorded for this clonotype. The genes are TRBV6-5 and TRBJ1-2; 8 bases are shared with TRBD1. This CDR3 is 13 amino acids long. Looked up from germline, CDR1 is MNHEY and CDR2 is SVGAGI. After removal of 8 bases from V and 8 bases from J, the junction contained 10 bases not matched to a gene. The CDR3 sequence is CASSLGTGFGYTF. CDR3 coding DNA: TGTGCCAGCTCTTTAGGGACAGGTTTCGGCTACACCTTC.

A few counts support this clonotype. The gene calls are TRBV6-5 and TRBJ2-5, with TRBD2 matching 8 bases. Germline V CDR1 and CDR2: MNHEY, SVGAGI. Germline trimming cut 7 bases from V and 5 bases from J; bases unmatched to any gene: 9. This CDR3 spans 14 amino acids. CDR3 loop: CASTQPGGLETQYF. The CDR3 nucleotides read TGTGCCAGCACCCAACCGGGGGGGCTGGAGACCCAGTACTTC.